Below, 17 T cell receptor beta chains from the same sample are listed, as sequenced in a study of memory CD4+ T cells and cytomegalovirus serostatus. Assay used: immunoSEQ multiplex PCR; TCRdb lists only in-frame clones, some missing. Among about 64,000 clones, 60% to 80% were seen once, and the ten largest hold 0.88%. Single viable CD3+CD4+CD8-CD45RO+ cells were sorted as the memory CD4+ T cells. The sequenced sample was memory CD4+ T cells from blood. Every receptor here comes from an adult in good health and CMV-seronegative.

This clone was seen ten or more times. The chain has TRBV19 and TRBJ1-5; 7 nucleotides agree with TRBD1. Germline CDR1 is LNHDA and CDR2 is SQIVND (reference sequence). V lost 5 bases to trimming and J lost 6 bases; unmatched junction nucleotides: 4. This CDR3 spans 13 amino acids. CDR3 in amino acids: CASSAGGGQPQHF. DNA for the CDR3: TGTGCCAGTAGTGCAGGGGGAGGTCAGCCCCAGCATTTT.

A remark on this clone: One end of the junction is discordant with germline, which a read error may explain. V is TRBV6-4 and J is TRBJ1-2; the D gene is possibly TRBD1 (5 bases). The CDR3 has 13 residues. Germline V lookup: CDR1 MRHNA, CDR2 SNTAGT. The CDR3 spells CASRAPGRTNFFF. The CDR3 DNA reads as TGTGCCAGCAGGGCACCGGGACGGACCAACTTCTTCTTC.

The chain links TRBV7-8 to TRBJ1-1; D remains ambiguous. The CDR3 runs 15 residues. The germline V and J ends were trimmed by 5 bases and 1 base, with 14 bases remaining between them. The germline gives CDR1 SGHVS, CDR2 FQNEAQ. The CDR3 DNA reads TGTGCCAGCAGCGCCAAAACCGGGCGGAACACTGAAGCTTTCTTT. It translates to CASSAKTGRNTEAFF.

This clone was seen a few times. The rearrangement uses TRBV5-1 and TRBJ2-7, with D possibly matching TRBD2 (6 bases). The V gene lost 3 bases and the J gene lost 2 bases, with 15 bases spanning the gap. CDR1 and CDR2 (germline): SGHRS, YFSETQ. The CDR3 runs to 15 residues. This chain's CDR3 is CASSSVLARTYEQYF. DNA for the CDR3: TGCGCCAGCAGCTCGGTACTAGCTAGAACCTACGAGCAGTACTTC.

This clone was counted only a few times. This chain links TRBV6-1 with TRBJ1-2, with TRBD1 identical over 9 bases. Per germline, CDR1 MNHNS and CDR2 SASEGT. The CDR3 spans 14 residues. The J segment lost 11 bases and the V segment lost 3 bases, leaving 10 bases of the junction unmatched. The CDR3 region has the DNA TGTGCCAGCAGTGAGAATCACAGGGGGCCGGGTTACACCTTC. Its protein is CASSENHRGPGYTF.

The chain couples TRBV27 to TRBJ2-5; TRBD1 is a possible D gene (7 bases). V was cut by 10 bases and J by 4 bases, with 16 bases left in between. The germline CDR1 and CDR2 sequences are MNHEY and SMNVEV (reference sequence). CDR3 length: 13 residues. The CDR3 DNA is TGTGCCACCAAACAGGGGCGGGGAGAGACCCAGTACTTC. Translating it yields CATKQGRGETQYF.

CDR3 coding DNA: TGTGCCAGCACGGGGCAGGGGGCGAGGGAGCAGTTCTTC. Its protein product is CASTGQGAREQFF. The gene calls are TRBV28 and TRBJ2-1; 8 bases are a match to TRBD1. Trimming at V came to 7 bases and at J to 10 bases, leaving 9 bases not matched to a gene. The CDR3 is 13 amino acids. CDR1 MDHEN and CDR2 SYDVKM come from the germline V gene.

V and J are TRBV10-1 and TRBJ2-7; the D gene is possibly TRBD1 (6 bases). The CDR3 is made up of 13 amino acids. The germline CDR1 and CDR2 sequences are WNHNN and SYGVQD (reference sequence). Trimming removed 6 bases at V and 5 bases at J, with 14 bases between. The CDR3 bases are TGCGCCAGCAGCCATACAGGGTTCGACGAGCAGTACTTC. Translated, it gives CASSHTGFDEQYF.

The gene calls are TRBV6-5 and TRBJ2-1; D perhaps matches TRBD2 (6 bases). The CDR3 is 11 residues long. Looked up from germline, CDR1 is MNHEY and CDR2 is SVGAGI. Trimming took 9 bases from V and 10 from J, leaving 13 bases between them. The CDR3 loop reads CASVKDYEQFF. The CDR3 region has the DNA TGTGCCAGTGTCAAGGACTACGAGCAGTTCTTC.

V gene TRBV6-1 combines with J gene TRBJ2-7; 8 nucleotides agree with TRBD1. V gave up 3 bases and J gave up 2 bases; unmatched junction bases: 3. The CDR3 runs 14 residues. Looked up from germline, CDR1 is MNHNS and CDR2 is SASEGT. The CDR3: CASSDSGQAYEQYF. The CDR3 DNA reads TGTGCCAGCAGTGACTCGGGACAGGCCTACGAGCAGTACTTC.

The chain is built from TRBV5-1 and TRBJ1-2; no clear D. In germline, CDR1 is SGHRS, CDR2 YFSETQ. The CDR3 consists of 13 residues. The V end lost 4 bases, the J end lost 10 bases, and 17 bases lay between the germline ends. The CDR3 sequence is CASSPPLAGDYTF. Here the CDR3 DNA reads TGCGCCAGCAGCCCCCCCCTTGCCGGGGACTACACCTTC.

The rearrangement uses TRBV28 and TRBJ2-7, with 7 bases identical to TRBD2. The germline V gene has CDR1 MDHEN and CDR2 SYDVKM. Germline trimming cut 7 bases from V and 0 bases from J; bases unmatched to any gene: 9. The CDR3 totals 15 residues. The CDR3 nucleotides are TGTGCCAGCATCGGGTGGGCGGGAGCCTCCTACGAGCAGTACTTC. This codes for CASIGWAGASYEQYF. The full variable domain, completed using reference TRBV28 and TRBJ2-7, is DVKVTQSSRYLVKRTGEKVFLECVQDMDHENMFWYRQDPGLGLRLIYFSYDVKMKEKGDIPEGYSVSREKKERFSLILESASTNQTSMYLCASIGWAGASYEQYFGPGTRLTVT.

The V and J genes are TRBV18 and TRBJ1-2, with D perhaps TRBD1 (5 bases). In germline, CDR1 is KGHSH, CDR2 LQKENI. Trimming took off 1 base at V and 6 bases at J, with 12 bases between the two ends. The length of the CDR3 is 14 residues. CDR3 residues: CASSPRGAYDGYTF. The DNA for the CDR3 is TGTGCCAGCTCACCACGAGGGGCGTACGATGGCTACACCTTC.

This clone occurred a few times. Written as DNA, the CDR3 is TGCAGTGCTAGAGATCGACTTGAAGCTTTCTTT. It is translated as CSARDRLEAFF. This chain connects TRBV20-1 to TRBJ1-1; D is unclear. V lost 0 bases and J lost 7, with 6 bases in between. CDR3 size: 11 residues. Germline V lookup: CDR1 DFQATT, CDR2 SNEGSKA (reference sequence).

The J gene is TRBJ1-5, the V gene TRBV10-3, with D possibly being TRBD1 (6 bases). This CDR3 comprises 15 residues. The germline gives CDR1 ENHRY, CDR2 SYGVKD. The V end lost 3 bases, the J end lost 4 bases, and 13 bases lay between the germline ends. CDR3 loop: CAISDQGLGNQPQHF. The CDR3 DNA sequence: TGTGCCATCAGTGATCAGGGGCTCGGAAATCAGCCCCAGCATTTT.

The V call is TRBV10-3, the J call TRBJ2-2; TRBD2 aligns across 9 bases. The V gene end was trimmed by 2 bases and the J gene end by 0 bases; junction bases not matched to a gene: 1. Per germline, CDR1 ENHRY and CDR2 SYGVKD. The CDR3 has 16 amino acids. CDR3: CAISERTSANTGELFF. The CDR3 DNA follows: TGTGCCATCAGTGAGCGGACTAGCGCGAACACCGGGGAGCTGTTTTTT.

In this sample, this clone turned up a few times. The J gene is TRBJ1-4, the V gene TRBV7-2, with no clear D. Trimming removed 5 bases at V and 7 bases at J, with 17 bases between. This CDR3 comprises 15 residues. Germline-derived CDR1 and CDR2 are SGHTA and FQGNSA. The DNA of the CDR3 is TGTGCCAGCAGCCCACGTCGAGGACGAGTTGAAAAACTGTTTTTT. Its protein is CASSPRRGRVEKLFF. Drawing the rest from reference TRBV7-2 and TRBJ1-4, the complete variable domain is GAGVSQSPSNKVTEKGKDVELRCDPISGHTALYWYRQSLGQGLEFLIYFQGNSAPDKSGLPSDRFSAERTGGSVSTLTIQRTQQEDSAVYLCASSPRRGRVEKLFFGSGTQLSVL.